The next 21 T cell receptor beta chains were all read from a single sample in a study of T cell changes during pregnancy in multiple sclerosis. This table comes from immunoSEQ multiplex PCR, and its TCRdb copy is limited to in-frame clones, with some not included. The sample gives about 42,000 clones, about 87% of which show up once; 1% to 1.5% is in the top ten. Sample: CD4+ T cells from peripheral blood mononuclear cells, taken in the second trimester of pregnancy. The receptors originated from a female donor with multiple sclerosis, enrolled in a pregnancy study.

This clone was seen only once. The rearrangement joins TRBV19 to TRBJ2-1, with D tentatively TRBD2 (6 bases). The CDR3 has 16 amino acids. Deletions cut 6 bases from V and 1 base from J, with 16 bases between. Germline V gene lookup returns CDR1 LNHDA and CDR2 SQIVND (reference sequence). The CDR3 nucleotides are TGTGCCAGTAGCCTTCGGGGGAGCCCATCCTACAATGAGCAGTTCTTC. It encodes CASSLRGSPSYNEQFF.

The chain is built from TRBV5-1 and TRBJ2-6; a possible D gene is TRBD2 (7 bases). Germline CDR1 reads SGHRS; CDR2 reads YFSETQ. Trimming took off 3 bases at V and 0 bases at J, with 19 bases between the two ends. The length of the CDR3 is 19 residues. The DNA for the CDR3 is TGCGCCAGCAGCTCCTTACCGGGGGGCGCAGGCTCTGGGGCCAACGTCCTGACTTTC. Encoded protein: CASSSLPGGAGSGANVLTF. The full variable domain, its missing parts supplied by reference TRBV5-1 and TRBJ2-6, is KAGVTQTPRYLIKTRGQQVTLSCSPISGHRSVSWYQQTPGQGLQFLFEYFSETQRNKGNFPGRFSGRQFSNSRSEMNVSTLELGDSALYLCASSSLPGGAGSGANVLTFGAGSRLTVL.

V and J are TRBV19 and TRBJ2-4; D may be TRBD2 (6 bases). The CDR3 is made up of 14 amino acids. Trimming left V 6 bases short and J 3 bases short, with 12 bases between. CDR1 and CDR2 from the germline V gene are LNHDA and SQIVND (reference sequence). The CDR3: CASSQLGGKNIQYF. Here the CDR3 DNA reads TGTGCCAGTAGCCAATTGGGGGGCAAAAACATTCAGTACTTC.

This chain joins TRBV11-3 and TRBJ2-1, with 9 bases matching TRBD2. The CDR3 covers 15 residues. V trimming: 5 bases; J trimming: 5 bases; junction bases outside the gene matches: 7. Per germline, CDR1 SGHNT and CDR2 YENEEA. The CDR3 region is CASSPSGRPHNEQFF. The CDR3 DNA reads TGTGCCAGCAGCCCCAGCGGGAGGCCCCACAATGAGCAGTTCTTC.

The CDR3 sequence: CASSPGDRAYEQYF. The CDR3 bases are TGTGCCAGCAGCCCTGGGGACAGGGCCTACGAGCAGTACTTC. This chain joins TRBV7-9 and TRBJ2-7, with 9 bases identical to TRBD1. The CDR3 contains 14 residues. The germline V gene has CDR1 SEHNR and CDR2 FQNEAQ (reference sequence). Unmatched junction bases numbered 4, after V lost 5 bases and J lost 2 bases. The full variable domain, with the rest looked up from reference TRBV7-9 and TRBJ2-7, is DTGVSQNPRHKITKRGQNVTFRCDPISEHNRLYWYRQTLGQGPEFLTYFQNEAQLEKSRLLSDRFSAERPKGSFSTLEIQRTEQGDSAMYLCASSPGDRAYEQYFGPGTRLTVT.

This chain connects TRBV7-8 to TRBJ1-1, with 7 bases matching TRBD1. CDR1 is SGHVS and CDR2 is FQNEAQ in the germline V gene. The V and J ends lost 9 bases and 0 bases, in that order; junction bases with no gene match: 10. The length of the CDR3 is 15 residues. Here the CDR3 reads CASGRTGAMNTEAFF. The CDR3 nucleotides are TGTGCCAGTGGTCGGACAGGAGCCATGAACACTGAAGCTTTCTTT.

V usage is TRBV7-8 and J usage is TRBJ2-7; the D gene is possibly TRBD1 (8 bases). V lost 5 bases and J lost 2, with 16 bases in between. Germline CDR1 is SGHVS and CDR2 is FQNEAQ. The CDR3 is 15 residues long. CDR3 DNA sequence: TGTGCCAGCAGCCCCTACAGGGGGGGCCCCTACGAGCAGTACTTC. Its translation: CASSPYRGGPYEQYF.

The rearrangement links TRBV2 to TRBJ1-1; maybe TRBD1 (6 bases). V was shortened by 7 bases and J by 6 bases, with 15 bases between the two germline ends. Germline-derived CDR1 and CDR2 are SNHLY and FYNNEI. This CDR3 region has 13 residues. The CDR3 DNA is TGTGCCAGCACAGGGGCCGCCAGGGCTGAAGCTTTCTTT. This sequence encodes CASTGAARAEAFF.

This clone was picked up a small number of times. The chain recombines TRBV6-4 with TRBJ1-6; TRBD1 might be the D (5 bases). Germline values: CDR1 MRHNA, CDR2 SNTAGT. V gave up 4 bases and J gave up 5 bases, with 12 bases separating them. The CDR3 is 15 amino acids. The CDR3, as DNA: TGTGCCAGCAGTGCGCGGTGGGGGGATAATTCACCCCTCCACTTT. Its translation: CASSARWGDNSPLHF.

This sequence joins TRBV6-5 and TRBJ1-5; TRBD1 is a possible D gene (5 bases). The CDR3 covers 14 residues. Germline-derived CDR1 and CDR2 are MNHEY and SVGAGI. Trimming left V 5 bases short and J 7 bases short, with 15 bases between. The CDR3 is CASSRDPGGQPQHF. In DNA form, the CDR3 reads TGTGCCAGCAGTAGGGACCCGGGAGGGCAGCCCCAGCATTTT.

This clone was found once. The rearrangement joins TRBV27 to TRBJ2-2; the match to TRBD2 covers 9 bases. Germline V CDR1 and CDR2: MNHEY, SMNVEV (reference sequence). V lost 6 bases to trimming and J lost 5 bases; unmatched junction nucleotides: 7. The CDR3 contains 15 residues. CDR3 in DNA: TGTGCCAGCAGCCGTGTAGCGGGAGATACCGGGGAGCTGTTTTTT. Protein: CASSRVAGDTGELFF.

The chain employs TRBV18 and TRBJ2-5; maybe TRBD2 (5 bases). The V end was cut by 0 bases, the J end by 5 bases, with 13 bases between. This CDR3 region has 15 residues. Germline lookup yields CDR1 KGHSH and CDR2 LQKENI. CDR3 region: CASSPPRELLETQYF. The CDR3, as DNA: TGTGCCAGCTCACCACCCCGGGAATTATTGGAGACCCAGTACTTC.

The CDR3 DNA is TGTGCCAGCAGCCCGACTGCCCGAGGCCTATATTTT. Protein sequence: CASSPTARGLYF. The chain is built from TRBV9 and TRBJ1-3; D uncertain. The CDR3 covers 12 residues. Germline CDR1 and CDR2: SGDLS and YYNGEE. Between the trimmed V and J ends, which lost 4 bases and 14 bases, there was a span of 16 bases.

The chain employs TRBV15 and TRBJ2-7, with D tentatively TRBD1 (5 bases). Germline loops: CDR1 LNHNV, CDR2 YYDKDF (reference sequence). V lost 0 bases to trimming and J lost 3 bases, with 6 bases between them. The CDR3 has 13 residues. Written as DNA, the CDR3 is TGTGCCACCAGCAGAGATAGGGGCTACGAGCAGTACTTC. This translates into CATSRDRGYEQYF.

The chain has TRBV29-1 and TRBJ2-7; possible D gene TRBD2, 6 bases. Trimming left V 2 bases short and J 6 bases short, with 8 bases between. Germline CDR1 SQVTM, CDR2 ANQGSEA. The CDR3 has 11 residues. CDR3 amino acids: CSVERGGEQYF. CDR3 in DNA: TGCAGCGTTGAAAGGGGAGGCGAGCAGTACTTC.

The chain combines TRBV7-2 with TRBJ2-3, with D possibly matching TRBD1 (6 bases). V was clipped by 2 bases and J by 2 bases, with 8 bases between them. CDR1 and CDR2 from the germline V gene are SGHTA and FQGNSA. The length of the CDR3 is 14 residues. The CDR3 DNA reads TGTGCCAGCAGCTTACAGGGGTACACAGATACGCAGTATTTT. It is translated as CASSLQGYTDTQYF.

This chain connects TRBV25-1 to TRBJ2-7; 15 bases are shared with TRBD2. This CDR3 comprises 16 residues. Germline CDR1 and CDR2: MGHDK and SYGVNS. With V trimmed by 5 bases and J by 4 bases, 6 bases remained unmatched. DNA of the CDR3: TGTGCCAGCAGTCCTAAAGGACTAGCGGGAGGGTACGAGCAGTACTTC. Amino acids: CASSPKGLAGGYEQYF.

This clone is medium-sized (0.01 to 0.1%) within its sample. The J gene is TRBJ2-7, the V gene TRBV11-1; the match to TRBD1 covers 8 bases. The trim removed 1 base at V and 2 bases at J, leaving 1 base unmatched. The CDR3 contains 14 residues. Per the germline V gene, CDR1 is SGHAT and CDR2 is FQDESV (reference sequence). The CDR3 sequence is CASSLGQGPYEQYF. The DNA of the CDR3 is TGTGCCAGCAGCTTAGGACAGGGGCCCTACGAGCAGTACTTC.

The gene calls are TRBV4-2 and TRBJ1-2; 11 bases fit TRBD1. Germline V gene sequence: CDR1 LGHNA, CDR2 YNFKEQ. The V gene end was trimmed by 5 bases and the J gene end by 7 bases; junction bases not matched to a gene: 9. The CDR3 consists of 15 residues. This CDR3 reads CASSSSGQGAGGYTF. CDR3 nucleotides: TGTGCCAGCAGCTCTAGTGGACAGGGGGCAGGTGGCTACACCTTC.

This CDR3 is CASSLLKSRYEQYF. CDR3 DNA: TGTGCCAGCAGTCTATTAAAGTCGCGATACGAGCAGTACTTC. The chain links TRBV28 to TRBJ2-7; D remains unclear. CDR3 size: 14 residues. CDR1 and CDR2 (germline): MDHEN, SYDVKM. V was shortened by 5 bases and J by 4 bases, with 15 bases between the two germline ends.

The chain recombines TRBV28 with TRBJ2-5; possibly TRBD1 for D (5 bases). V dropped 6 bases and J dropped 1 base, with 18 bases sitting between them. Per the germline V gene, CDR1 is MDHEN and CDR2 is SYDVKM. The CDR3 runs 16 residues. The CDR3 nucleotides read TGTGCCAGCAGCTCCCACGGTCGTGGGGCCCAAGAGACCCAGTACTTC. This encodes CASSSHGRGAQETQYF.